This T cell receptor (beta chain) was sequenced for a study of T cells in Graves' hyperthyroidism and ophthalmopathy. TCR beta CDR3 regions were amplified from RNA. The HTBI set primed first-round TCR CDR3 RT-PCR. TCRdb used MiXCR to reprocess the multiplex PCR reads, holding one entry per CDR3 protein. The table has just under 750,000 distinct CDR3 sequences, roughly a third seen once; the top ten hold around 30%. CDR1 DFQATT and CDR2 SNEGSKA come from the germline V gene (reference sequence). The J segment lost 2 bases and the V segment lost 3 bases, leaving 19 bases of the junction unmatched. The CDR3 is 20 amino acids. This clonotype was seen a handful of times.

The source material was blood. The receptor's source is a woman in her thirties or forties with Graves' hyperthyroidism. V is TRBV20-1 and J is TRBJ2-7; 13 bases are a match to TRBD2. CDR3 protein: CSASKPGTSGVQPITYEQYF. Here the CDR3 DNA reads TGCAGTGCTAGCAAGCCCGGGACTAGCGGGGTACAACCGATTACCTACGAGCAGTACTTC.